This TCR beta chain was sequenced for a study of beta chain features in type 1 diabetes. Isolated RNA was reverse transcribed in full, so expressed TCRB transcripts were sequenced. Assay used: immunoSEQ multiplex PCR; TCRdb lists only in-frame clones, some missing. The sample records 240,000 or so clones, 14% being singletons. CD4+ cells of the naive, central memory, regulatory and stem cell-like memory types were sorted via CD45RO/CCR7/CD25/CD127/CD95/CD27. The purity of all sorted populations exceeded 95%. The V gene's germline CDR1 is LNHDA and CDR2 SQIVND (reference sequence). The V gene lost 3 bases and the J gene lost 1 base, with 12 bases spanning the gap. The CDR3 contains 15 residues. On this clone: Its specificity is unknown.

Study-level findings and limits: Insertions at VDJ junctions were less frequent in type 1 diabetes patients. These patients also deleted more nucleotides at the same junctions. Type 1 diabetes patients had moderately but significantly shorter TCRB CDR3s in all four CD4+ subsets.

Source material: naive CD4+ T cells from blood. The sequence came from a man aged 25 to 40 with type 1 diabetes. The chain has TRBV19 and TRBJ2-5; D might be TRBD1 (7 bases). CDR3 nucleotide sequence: TGTGCCAGTAGTATCAGGGGGGCGGGCCAAGAGACCCAGTACTTC. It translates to CASSIRGAGQETQYF.